The 14 T cell receptor beta chains in this list originate from one sample, sequenced in a study of blood T cell repertoires in COVID-19. The assay was immunoSEQ multiplex PCR, and TCRdb's table has in-frame clones only and misses some. The table lists 470,000 or so clones, more than 85% of them singletons. Sequencing used peripheral blood. The receptor set was obtained from a woman younger than 45 with acute or convalescent COVID-19.

The table lists this clone with many counts. V is TRBV7-3 and J is TRBJ2-1, with 9 bases lining up with TRBD1. The V and J ends lost 5 bases and 6 bases, in that order; junction bases with no gene match: 8. Germline assignment: CDR1 SGHTA and CDR2 FQGTGA. The CDR3 is 15 amino acids. CDR3 nucleotides: TGTGCCAGCAGCCCACAGGGGGCGGTAGGCAATGAGCAGTTCTTC. Translated: CASSPQGAVGNEQFF.

The rearrangement joins TRBV5-5 to TRBJ1-2, with 7 bases aligning to TRBD1. V shed 3 bases and J 6 bases; nucleotides not matched to a gene: 8. The germline CDR1 and CDR2 sequences are SGHKS and YYEKEE (reference sequence). The CDR3 has 14 amino acids. CDR3 coding DNA: TGTGCCAGCAGCTCGGACAGGATCCATCATGGCTACACCTTC. Encoded protein: CASSSDRIHHGYTF.

This clone is deemed medium-sized. The J gene is TRBJ2-2, the V gene TRBV6-6; D perhaps matches TRBD2 (6 bases). CDR1 and CDR2 from the germline V gene are MNHNY and SVGAGI (reference sequence). Trimming shortened V by 5 bases and J by 6 bases, and 10 bases separated the two germline ends. The CDR3 totals 13 residues. The CDR3 coding sequence is TGTGCCAGCAGTATAGCGGAGGCCGGGGAGCTGTTTTTT. Translating it yields CASSIAEAGELFF.

The chain has TRBV6-2 or TRBV6-3 and TRBJ2-2, with 14 positions matching TRBD2. The J segment lost 3 bases and the V segment lost 6 bases, leaving 3 bases of the junction unmatched. Germline loops: CDR1 MNHEY, CDR2 SVGEGT. The CDR3 consists of 16 residues. The CDR3 region is CASSPGLAGDTGELFF. The CDR3 DNA is TGTGCCAGCAGCCCGGGACTAGCGGGGGACACCGGGGAGCTGTTTTTT.

This clone was seen a handful of times. The rearrangement links TRBV3-1 (or the pseudogene TRBV3-2) to TRBJ1-2, with D maybe TRBD1 (6 bases). The V gene lost 3 bases and the J gene lost 8 bases, with 10 bases spanning the gap. The CDR3 extends over 12 amino acids. Germline V CDR1 and CDR2: LGHDT, YNNKEL (reference sequence). Here the CDR3 DNA reads TGTGCCAGCAGCCACGGGGGGCGAGGCTACACCTTC. Translating gives CASSHGGRGYTF.

This rearrangement joins TRBV6-2 or TRBV6-3 to TRBJ1-6, with D tentatively TRBD1 (5 bases). In germline, CDR1 is MNHEY, CDR2 SVGEGT. V was trimmed by 0 bases and J by 9 bases, leaving 12 bases between them. This CDR3 comprises 15 residues. CDR3 amino acids: CASSYSEQGRSPLHF. The CDR3 nucleotides are TGTGCCAGCAGTTACTCGGAGCAGGGTCGTTCACCCCTCCACTTT.

The CDR3 is CASSMSSDRDGKLFF. In nucleotides, the CDR3 is TGTGCCAGCAGCATGTCCAGCGACAGGGACGGAAAACTGTTTTTT. The rearrangement links TRBV7-8 to TRBJ1-4; 7 bases line up with TRBD1. Germline loops: CDR1 SGHVS, CDR2 FQNEAQ. This CDR3 is built from 15 residues. J gave up 10 bases and V 5 bases, and 13 bases lay outside the gene matches.

V is TRBV7-9 and J is TRBJ1-1; D gene ambiguous. V gave up 9 bases and J gave up 5 bases, with 22 bases separating them. Germline V gene lookup returns CDR1 SEHNR and CDR2 FQNEAQ (reference sequence). The CDR3 sequence is 15 residues long. The CDR3 DNA sequence: TGTGCCAGTACGCCCTCCCGGACTGTGGGGACTGAAGCTTTCTTT. Residues: CASTPSRTVGTEAFF.

The genes are TRBV4-1 and TRBJ1-6, with D perhaps matching TRBD1 (5 bases). Germline CDR1 and CDR2: MGHRA and YSYEKL. V shed 4 bases and J shed 9 bases, with 16 bases lying between them. The CDR3 covers 15 residues. In nucleotides, the CDR3 is TGCGCCAGCAGCCGAGAAATAACAAGGGGTTCACCCCTCCACTTT. It specifies CASSREITRGSPLHF.

The CDR3 is CASPSGGDYGYTF. The CDR3, as DNA: TGCGCCAGCCCAAGCGGGGGGGACTATGGCTACACCTTC. This sequence joins TRBV5-1 and TRBJ1-2; D is possibly TRBD1 (5 bases). The V gene lost 7 bases and the J gene lost 3 bases, with 13 bases spanning the gap. CDR1 and CDR2 (germline): SGHRS, YFSETQ. The CDR3 runs 13 residues.

The chain combines TRBV18 with TRBJ2-7; D perhaps matches TRBD2 (6 bases). The germline V and J ends were trimmed by 3 bases and 5 bases, with 17 bases remaining between them. Germline CDR1 KGHSH, CDR2 LQKENI. The CDR3 is 15 amino acids. Here the CDR3 reads CASSPLSGGIDEQYF. CDR3 in DNA: TGTGCCAGCTCACCCCTTAGCGGAGGAATCGACGAGCAGTACTTC.

The V and J genes are TRBV25-1 and TRBJ1-6; 7 nucleotides match TRBD1. This CDR3 spans 15 amino acids. J lost 8 bases, V lost 4 bases, and 8 bases had no gene match. CDR1 and CDR2 from the germline V gene are MGHDK and SYGVNS. CDR3 loop: CASSAPTGLHSPLHF. CDR3 in DNA: TGTGCCAGCAGTGCCCCGACAGGGTTGCATTCACCCCTCCACTTT.

This rearrangement joins TRBV30 to TRBJ1-6; 7 nucleotides match TRBD1. CDR1 is GTSNPN, CDR2 SVGIG, per germline (reference sequence). V shed 0 bases and J 6 bases; nucleotides not matched to a gene: 2. This CDR3 spans 14 amino acids. The DNA of the CDR3 is TGTGCCTGGAGTGTAGCAGGGGGTAATTCACCCCTCCACTTT. Translated, it gives CAWSVAGGNSPLHF.

This chain uses TRBV5-6 with TRBJ1-2; 8 bases match TRBD1. The germline gives CDR1 SGHDT, CDR2 YYEEEE. Trimming removed 4 bases from V and 3 bases from J; junction bases left unmatched: 5. The length of the CDR3 is 14 residues. The CDR3 nucleotides are TGTGCCAGCAGCCCAGGGGGCAGCGACTATGGCTACACCTTC. This sequence encodes CASSPGGSDYGYTF.